The entry that follows covers one T cell receptor beta chain sequence. Trimming pared 2 bases from V and 2 bases from J, leaving 10 bases between. The CDR3 runs to 15 residues. Germline V CDR1 and CDR2: SGHVS, FQNEAQ. The entry originates in a study of T cell clones after liver transplantation. Study in general: Samples came from ITN030ST, which attempted immunosuppression withdrawal within 2 years of liver transplantation.

Measured with immunoSEQ multiplex PCR; TCRdb has only the in-frame clones, and not every one. The sample has about 99,000 clones, around four fifths seen once; the top ten hold around 3%. This clonotype originated in a human patient who received a liver transplant. Some T cells may originate from the graft donor. The sequences come from CD4+ T cells from blood, collected around 44 months after liver transplant. The chain carries TRBV7-8 and TRBJ1-3, with D unresolved. The CDR3 sequence: CASSLSGQTGNTIYF. DNA of the CDR3: TGTGCCAGCAGCTTAAGCGGTCAAACTGGAAACACCATATATTTT. The full variable domain, rest sourced from reference TRBV7-8 and TRBJ1-3, is GAGVSQSPRYKVAKRGQDVALRCDPISGHVSLFWYQQALGQGPEFLTYFQNEAQLDKSGLPSDRFFAERPEGSVSTLKIQRTQQEDSAVYLCASSLSGQTGNTIYFGEGSWLTVV.